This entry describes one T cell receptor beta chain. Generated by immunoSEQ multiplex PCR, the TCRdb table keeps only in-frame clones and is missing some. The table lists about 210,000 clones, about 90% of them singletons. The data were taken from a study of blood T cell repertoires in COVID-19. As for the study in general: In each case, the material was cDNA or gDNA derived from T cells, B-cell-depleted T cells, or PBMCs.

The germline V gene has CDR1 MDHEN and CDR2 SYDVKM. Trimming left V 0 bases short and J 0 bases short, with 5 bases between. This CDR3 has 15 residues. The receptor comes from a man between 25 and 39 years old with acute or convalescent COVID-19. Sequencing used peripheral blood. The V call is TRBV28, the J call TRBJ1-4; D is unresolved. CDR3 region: CASSLWSATNEKLFF. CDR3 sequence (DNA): TGTGCCAGCAGTTTATGGTCAGCAACTAATGAAAAACTGTTTTTT.